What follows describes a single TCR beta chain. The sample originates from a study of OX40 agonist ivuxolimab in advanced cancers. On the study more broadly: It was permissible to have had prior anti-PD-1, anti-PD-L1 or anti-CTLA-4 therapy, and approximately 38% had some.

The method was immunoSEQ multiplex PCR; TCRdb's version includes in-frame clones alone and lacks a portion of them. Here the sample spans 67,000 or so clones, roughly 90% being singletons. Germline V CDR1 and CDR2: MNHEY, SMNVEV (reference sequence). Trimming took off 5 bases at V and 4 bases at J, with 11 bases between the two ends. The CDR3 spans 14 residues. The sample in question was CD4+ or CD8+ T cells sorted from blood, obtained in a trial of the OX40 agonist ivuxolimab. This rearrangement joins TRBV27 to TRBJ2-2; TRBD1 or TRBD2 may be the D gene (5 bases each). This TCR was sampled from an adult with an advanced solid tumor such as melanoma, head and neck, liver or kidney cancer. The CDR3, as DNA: TGTGCCAGCAGTCCGTACGGGGCCACCGGGGAGCTGTTTTTT. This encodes CASSPYGATGELFF.